Included here is one TCR beta chain sequence, with context. This CDR3 spans 14 amino acids. With V trimmed by 4 bases and J by 6 bases, 6 bases remained unmatched. CDR1 is MNHNY, CDR2 SVGAGI, per germline (reference sequence). Repertoires were generated with immunoSEQ multiplex PCR, while TCRdb's copy carries only in-frame clones and drops some. The sample holds approximately 90,000 clones; 90% are singletons and the top ten take under 2%. The time point was: pretreatment peripheral blood. These data originate in a study of PD-L1 blockade in urothelial cancer. The chain combines TRBV6-6 with TRBJ1-2, with 9 bases aligning to TRBD1. The source material was PBMCs, sampled around atezolizumab (anti-PD-L1) treatment. This TCR came from a man between 60 and 75 years old with urothelial cancer. CDR3 sequence: CASSFLQGANGYTF. The CDR3 bases are TGTGCCAGCAGTTTCCTACAGGGGGCGAATGGCTACACCTTC.